Sequencing of this T cell receptor beta chain was carried out in a study of T cell responses to AZD1222 COVID-19 vaccine. Study background: Timing groups of about 4 and about 12 weeks for second doses were pooled.

Whole-study results and caveats: Targeting of unmutated variant regions was reportedly seen in nearly half of spike-specific TCRs. At 160-218 and 743-854, vaccine-associated CD4 TCRs were dominant, and they spanned spike. Donors were chiefly white British, with a greater number of females, and clonal diversity was perhaps underestimated.

About this clone: What it binds is not known.

The data were produced by immunoSEQ multiplex PCR, yet TCRdb's version contains in-frame clones alone and is incomplete. The table records about 140,000 clones, approximately 88% of them present only once. This CDR3 region has 18 residues. Trimming took 0 bases from V and 8 from J, leaving 23 bases between them. The germline gives CDR1 SGHTA, CDR2 FQGTGA. The material was peripheral blood, obtained on day 0 of AZD1222 vaccination. This chain uses TRBV7-3 with TRBJ2-1; D possibly corresponds to TRBD2 (6 bases). The TCR was taken from an adult in good health. This chain's CDR3 is CASSLTAWGSGGAHEQFF. CDR3 DNA: TGTGCCAGCAGCTTAACGGCATGGGGTAGCGGAGGAGCCCATGAGCAGTTCTTC. Complete variable domain (other parts from reference TRBV7-3 and TRBJ2-1): GAGVSQTPSNKVTEKGKYVELRCDPISGHTALYWYRQSLGQGPEFLIYFQGTGAADDSGLPNDRFFAVRPEGSVSTLKIQRTERGDSAVYLCASSLTAWGSGGAHEQFFGPGTRLTVL.